The clone carrying this TCR beta chain has only a few counts. Antigen specificity is unknown. The entry originates in a study of beta chain features in type 1 diabetes. The study, taken as a whole, reports: Shorter TCRB CDR3s, moderately but significantly so, marked every one of the four CD4+ subsets in Type 1 diabetes patients. Individuals with type 1 diabetes displayed fewer insertions and more deletions at VDJ junctions. The influence of HLA type on TCRB rearrangement stayed undetermined. Naive, central memory and Treg TCRB repertoires appeared more alike in patients than in healthy donors.

TCRB transcripts that were expressed got sequenced, as all of the isolated RNA had been reverse transcribed. TCRdb's table, derived via immunoSEQ multiplex PCR, lists solely in-frame clones and lacks some. There are 65,000 to 100,000 clones in the sample; around a third occur only once, and approximately 0.45% lies in the top ten. Sequenced material: stem cell memory CD4+ T cells from blood. This sequence originates from a woman aged 18-35 years in good health.

Here the CDR3 DNA reads TGTGCCAGCAGCTCTTCAGGGGGCGCAGACTATGGCTACACCTTC. It translates to CASSSSGGADYGYTF. The rearrangement joins TRBV7-9 to TRBJ1-2, with TRBD1 identical over 8 bases. In germline, CDR1 is SEHNR, CDR2 FQNEAQ (reference sequence). The CDR3 sequence is 15 residues long. After removal of 4 bases from V and 3 bases from J, the junction contained 7 bases not matched to a gene.